The 10 T cell receptor beta chains below were found in one sample sequenced in a study of cytomegalovirus exposure and HLA in healthy donors. This PCR relied on a set of 60 Vbeta primers and 13 Jbeta primers. TCRdb's table, derived via immunoSEQ multiplex PCR, lists solely in-frame clones and lacks some. Counted here are tens of thousands of clones, roughly 64% occurring once; the ten biggest clones make up around 13%. The sequencing input was PBMCs. Source of these receptors: a man aged 55 to 70 in good health and CMV-seropositive.

The J gene is TRBJ1-4, the V gene TRBV30; weak D call: TRBD1 (5 bases). CDR3 length: 12 residues. Trimming took off 3 bases at V and 8 bases at J, with 10 bases between the two ends. The germline V gene has CDR1 GTSNPN and CDR2 SVGIG (reference sequence). The CDR3 DNA reads as TGTGCCTGGAGACGCCGGGGGGAAAAACTGTTTTTT. Protein sequence: CAWRRRGEKLFF.

This clone came up a few times. The gene calls are TRBV28 and TRBJ2-1; 9 bases line up with TRBD2. Trimming cost V 8 bases and J 6 bases; bases outside gene matches: 8. Germline CDR1 is MDHEN and CDR2 is SYDVKM. There are 14 residues in the CDR3. CDR3: CASGALAGANEQFF. CDR3 in DNA: TGTGCCAGCGGGGCCTTAGCGGGAGCCAATGAGCAGTTCTTC.

The chain carries TRBV5-4 and TRBJ2-5; D might be TRBD1 (5 bases). Germline V gene sequence: CDR1 SGHNT, CDR2 YYREEE (reference sequence). Trimming left V 1 base short and J 5 bases short, with 9 bases between. The CDR3 length is 13 residues. Here the CDR3 DNA reads TGTGCCAGCAGCTTGAGCAGGGCTGAGACCCAGTACTTC. It yields the protein CASSLSRAETQYF.

This chain links TRBV11-2 with TRBJ2-1, with a possible D match to TRBD1 (5 bases). CDR1 is SGHAT, CDR2 FQNNGV, per germline. V was trimmed by 5 bases and J by 11 bases, leaving 16 bases between them. This CDR3 contains 13 residues. This CDR3 reads CASSPIRVFKQFF. DNA of the CDR3: TGTGCCAGCAGCCCCATCAGGGTGTTTAAGCAGTTCTTC. Together with reference TRBV11-2 and TRBJ2-1, the CDR3 gives the full variable domain: EAGVAQSPRYKIIEKRQSVAFWCNPISGHATLYWYQQILGQGPKLLIQFQNNGVVDDSQLPKDRFSAERLKGVDSTLKIQPAKLEDSAVYLCASSPIRVFKQFFGPGTRLTVL.

The chain combines TRBV4-1 with TRBJ1-3; no definite D call. In germline, CDR1 is MGHRA, CDR2 YSYEKL. The CDR3 length is 17 residues. V lost 1 base to trimming and J lost 0 bases, with 13 bases between them. CDR3 protein: CASSQVPGTLSGNTIYF. CDR3 in DNA: TGCGCCAGCAGCCAAGTCCCGGGTACCCTCTCTGGAAACACCATATATTTT.

This clone was counted between two and nine times. The chain links TRBV4-2 to TRBJ2-7; the D gene is possibly TRBD2 (5 bases). Germline V gives CDR1 LGHNA, CDR2 YNFKEQ. The CDR3 covers 15 residues. Trimming shortened V by 0 bases and J by 5 bases, and 14 bases separated the two germline ends. CDR3 loop: CASSQETRGWDEQYF. The CDR3 nucleotides are TGTGCCAGCAGCCAAGAGACTCGGGGATGGGACGAGCAGTACTTC.

The chain couples TRBV4-3 to TRBJ2-2, with D perhaps TRBD2 (6 bases). In germline, CDR1 is LGHNA, CDR2 YSLEER. V shed 0 bases and J shed 6 bases, with 17 bases lying between them. The length of the CDR3 is 17 residues. The CDR3 reads CASSQDRVAAYPGELFF. In DNA form, the CDR3 reads TGCGCCAGCAGCCAAGATCGGGTAGCGGCTTATCCCGGGGAGCTGTTTTTT.

The V gene is TRBV5-4, the J gene TRBJ1-3; TRBD1 aligns across 8 bases. CDR3 length: 15 residues. Germline V gene data show CDR1 as SGHNT and CDR2 as YYREEE (reference sequence). V lost 2 bases and J lost 0; bases outside the gene matches: 1. This chain's CDR3 is CASSLTGGSGNTIYF. Written as DNA, the CDR3 is TGTGCCAGCAGCTTAACAGGGGGCTCTGGAAACACCATATATTTT.

This clone showed up just once. The chain joins TRBV9 to TRBJ1-1; D is unclear. Germline loops: CDR1 SGDLS, CDR2 YYNGEE. V was shortened by 4 bases and J by 3 bases, with 13 bases between the two germline ends. The CDR3 has 14 amino acids. The CDR3 nucleotides are TGTGCCAGCAGCCCCCGGAGGGCGGACACTGAAGCTTTCTTT. Protein product: CASSPRRADTEAFF.

This clone was counted only a few times. The rearrangement joins TRBV11-2 to TRBJ1-3; a possible D gene is TRBD1 (5 bases). The germline CDR1 and CDR2 sequences are SGHAT and FQNNGV. Trimming shortened V by 2 bases and J by 4 bases, and 9 bases separated the two germline ends. The CDR3 sequence is 14 residues long. The CDR3 here is CASSLWSGGNTIYF. The CDR3 nucleotides are TGTGCCAGCAGCTTATGGTCAGGGGGAAACACCATATATTTT.